This T cell receptor (beta chain) was documented in a study of shared clonotypes between healthy human individuals. Whole-study context: CD4 naive cells filled three plates per donor, CD4 memory three, CD8 naive two and CD8 memory one.

Libraries were prepared by immunoSEQ multiplex PCR; TCRdb keeps only in-frame clonotypes and omits some of them. This sample has about 700,000 clones, with just over 90% found just once. Trimming left V 6 bases short and J 0 bases short, with 12 bases between. The V gene's germline CDR1 is SNHLY and CDR2 FYNNEI. This CDR3 spans 14 amino acids. Study observations and caveats: In the sorted subsets, rarefaction showed sequencing was incomplete despite large depth.

As regards this clone: The target antigen is unknown.

CD8 cells regarded as naive lacked CD45RO, were positively chosen for CCR7, and omitted terminally differentiated effector memory CD45RA+ cells. The clonotype was recovered from a man younger than 40 in good health. V and J are TRBV2 and TRBJ2-7; unclear D gene. Sequences were obtained from naive CD8+ T cells sorted from blood. CDR3 protein: CASSPAGFSYEQYF. CDR3 nucleotides: TGTGCCAGCAGCCCGGCCGGATTCTCCTACGAGCAGTACTTC.